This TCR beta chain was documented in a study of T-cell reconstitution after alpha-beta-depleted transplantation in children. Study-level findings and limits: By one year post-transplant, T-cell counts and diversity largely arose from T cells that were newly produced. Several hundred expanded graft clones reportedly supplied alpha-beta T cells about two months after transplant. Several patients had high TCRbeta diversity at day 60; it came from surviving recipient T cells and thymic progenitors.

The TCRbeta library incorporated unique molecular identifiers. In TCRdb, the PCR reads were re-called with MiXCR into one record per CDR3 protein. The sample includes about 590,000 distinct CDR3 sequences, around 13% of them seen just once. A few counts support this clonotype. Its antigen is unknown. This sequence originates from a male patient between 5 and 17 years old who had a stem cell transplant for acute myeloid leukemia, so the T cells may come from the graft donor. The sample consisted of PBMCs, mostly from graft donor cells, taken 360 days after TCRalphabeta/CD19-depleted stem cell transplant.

Here the CDR3 reads CASSYGASVYNEQFF. As DNA, the CDR3 is TGTGCCAGCAGTTATGGTGCTAGCGTTTACAATGAGCAGTTCTTC. The chain joins TRBV6-2 or TRBV6-3 to TRBJ2-1, with D possibly matching TRBD2 (6 bases). Per the germline V gene, CDR1 is MNHEY and CDR2 is SVGEGT. V was cut by 3 bases and J by 4 bases, with 13 bases left in between. The CDR3 is 15 amino acids.